Presented here are 22 T cell receptor beta chains from one specimen sequenced in a study of shared clonotypes between healthy human individuals. Assay used: immunoSEQ multiplex PCR; TCRdb lists only in-frame clones, some missing. The data show 2 million to 2.5 million clones, more than 85% seen once. Sequenced input: naive CD4+ T cells from PBMCs. Described subset: CD45RA+ positively selected. The source of these receptors is a man aged 18 to 29 in good health. Some clones in this sample may be carry-over from other donors' samples.

V gene TRBV9 combines with J gene TRBJ1-2; D not resolved. Trimming left V 0 bases short and J 2 bases short, with 8 bases between. The germline V gene encodes CDR1 SGDLS and CDR2 YYNGEE. This CDR3 spans 14 amino acids. Written as DNA, the CDR3 is TGTGCCAGCAGCGTAGGCAACATAAACTATGGCTACACCTTC. Encoded protein: CASSVGNINYGYTF.

The V and J genes are TRBV5-1 and TRBJ2-5; D may be TRBD1 (5 bases). Deletions cut 5 bases from V and 5 bases from J, with 16 bases between. This CDR3 region has 14 residues. Germline V gene sequence: CDR1 SGHRS, CDR2 YFSETQ. The chain's CDR3 is CASRPRQGTETQYF. The CDR3 DNA follows: TGCGCCAGCAGACCTCGGCAGGGAACGGAGACCCAGTACTTC.

This clone was detected only once. The rearrangement uses TRBV9 and TRBJ2-3; TRBD2 matches 9 bases. CDR3 length equals 14 residues. Unmatched junction bases numbered 10, after V lost 5 bases and J lost 9 bases. CDR1 is SGDLS and CDR2 is YYNGEE in the germline V gene. The CDR3 nucleotides read TGTGCCAGCAGACCCAGGACTAGCGCGGCGACGCAGTATTTT. This translates into CASRPRTSAATQYF.

V usage is TRBV14 and J usage is TRBJ2-7, with no clear D. Germline V gene data show CDR1 as SGHDN and CDR2 as FVKESK. V lost 3 bases and J lost 0, with 15 bases in between. The CDR3 is 16 amino acids. The DNA for the CDR3 is TGTGCCAGCAGCCACGGTTCGGGCCTCCTCTCCTACGAGCAGTACTTC. Its protein is CASSHGSGLLSYEQYF.

This chain connects TRBV6-1 to TRBJ2-7, with 14 bases aligning to TRBD2. From germline, CDR1 is MNHNS and CDR2 SASEGT. The CDR3 consists of 15 residues. J gave up 7 bases and V 6 bases, and 8 bases lay outside the gene matches. The CDR3 DNA follows: TGTGCCAGCAGCGTGGGACTAGCGGGAGTCGGGGAGCAGTACTTC. This sequence encodes CASSVGLAGVGEQYF.

This clone was observed a single time. This chain connects TRBV7-8 to TRBJ2-7, with D perhaps TRBD1 (6 bases). Trimming took off 5 bases at V and 3 bases at J, with 23 bases between the two ends. This CDR3 has 17 residues. Per germline, CDR1 SGHVS and CDR2 FQNEAQ. The CDR3, as DNA: TGTGCCAGCAGCCTCCACCCCTCCGGGACATCTAACTACGAGCAGTACTTC. As protein: CASSLHPSGTSNYEQYF.

V and J are TRBV5-5 and TRBJ2-1; 10 positions match TRBD2. The germline V gene has CDR1 SGHKS and CDR2 YYEKEE (reference sequence). V trimming: 7 bases; J trimming: 7 bases; junction bases outside the gene matches: 8. The CDR3 is 14 amino acids. CDR3 bases: TGTGCCAGCTCACCTAGCGGGAGTATTAATGAGCAGTTCTTC. This sequence encodes CASSPSGSINEQFF.

The chain uses TRBV11-2 and TRBJ1-2; no definite D call. Germline V CDR1 and CDR2: SGHAT, FQNNGV. Trimming removed 3 bases at V and 6 bases at J, with 11 bases between. This CDR3 comprises 13 residues. The DNA for the CDR3 is TGTGCCAGCAGCTTGCCGCCCGGAGATGGCTACACCTTC. Translated, it gives CASSLPPGDGYTF.

The rearrangement joins TRBV4-1 to TRBJ2-3; tentative D call: TRBD2 (6 bases). The CDR3 has 16 residues. V lost 3 bases and J lost 6, with 19 bases in between. Germline-derived CDR1 and CDR2 are MGHRA and YSYEKL. The chain's CDR3 is CASSHSRAGRPDTQYF. DNA for the CDR3: TGCGCCAGCAGCCACTCCAGAGCGGGCCGCCCCGATACGCAGTATTTT.

The chain is built from TRBV9 and TRBJ1-2, with 7 positions matching TRBD1. With 4 bases clipped from V and 7 bases from J, the junction kept 22 bases outside the gene matches. The CDR3 consists of 18 residues. From germline, CDR1 is SGDLS and CDR2 YYNGEE. The CDR3 here is CASSPRIAGGDREPGYTF. The CDR3 nucleotides read TGTGCCAGCAGCCCCCGCATAGCGGGGGGTGACAGGGAACCTGGCTACACCTTC.

This sequence joins TRBV5-1 and TRBJ1-2; possibly TRBD1 for D (5 bases). Germline V gene lookup returns CDR1 SGHRS and CDR2 YFSETQ. V gave up 4 bases and J gave up 7 bases, with 17 bases separating them. This CDR3 has 14 residues. Here the CDR3 DNA reads TGCGCCAGCAGCACGGACGGACATAGCCGTGGCTACACCTTC. Amino acid sequence: CASSTDGHSRGYTF. The full variable domain, rest sourced from reference TRBV5-1 and TRBJ1-2, is KAGVTQTPRYLIKTRGQQVTLSCSPISGHRSVSWYQQTPGQGLQFLFEYFSETQRNKGNFPGRFSGRQFSNSRSEMNVSTLELGDSALYLCASSTDGHSRGYTFGSGTRLTVV.

This clone has just one count. The V and J genes are TRBV5-1 and TRBJ2-1; 8 bases are a match to TRBD1. Germline V gene data show CDR1 as SGHRS and CDR2 as YFSETQ. V lost 1 base, J lost 8 bases, and 11 bases stayed unmatched. This CDR3 has 16 amino acids. The CDR3 is CASSLRPGGFSDEQFF. The CDR3, as DNA: TGCGCCAGCAGCTTGAGGCCAGGGGGCTTTTCGGATGAGCAGTTCTTC.

V is TRBV20-1 and J is TRBJ2-5; D is uncertain. Germline V CDR1 and CDR2: DFQATT, SNEGSKA (reference sequence). Trimming left V 5 bases short and J 0 bases short, with 4 bases between. CDR3 size: 11 residues. In DNA, the CDR3 is TGCAGTGCTTACCACCAAGAGACCCAGTACTTC. Its translation: CSAYHQETQYF.

The rearrangement uses TRBV18 and TRBJ2-3; weak D call: TRBD1 (5 bases). Germline V gene lookup returns CDR1 KGHSH and CDR2 LQKENI. This CDR3 is 16 amino acids long. V lost 3 bases and J lost 2, with 15 bases in between. CDR3 DNA: TGTGCCAGCTCACCCGCCCCCCGCAGGGCCACAGATACGCAGTATTTT. Encoded protein: CASSPAPRRATDTQYF.

V gene TRBV5-1 combines with J gene TRBJ2-5; D not certain. CDR3 size: 14 residues. V lost 3 bases and J lost 1, with 10 bases in between. CDR1 SGHRS and CDR2 YFSETQ come from the germline V gene. CDR3 DNA: TGCGCCAGCAGCTCCGGACCAACCCAAGAGACCCAGTACTTC. Protein sequence: CASSSGPTQETQYF.

V is TRBV19 and J is TRBJ2-5; D not resolved. This CDR3 is built from 15 residues. The ends were cut back, 0 bases at V and 3 bases at J, with 11 bases in the middle. Germline V gives CDR1 LNHDA, CDR2 SQIVND (reference sequence). The CDR3 sequence is CASSIDRVAEETQYF. CDR3 nucleotides: TGTGCCAGTAGTATAGATCGGGTGGCAGAAGAGACCCAGTACTTC.

This sequence joins TRBV29-1 and TRBJ2-7; TRBD2 agrees at 8 bases. The J segment lost 6 bases and the V segment lost 0 bases, leaving 7 bases of the junction unmatched. There are 14 residues in the CDR3. Germline CDR1 SQVTM, CDR2 ANQGSEA. The CDR3 is CSVEEPAGGVEQYF. The CDR3, as DNA: TGCAGCGTTGAAGAACCGGCGGGGGGCGTCGAGCAGTACTTC.

This clone was recorded once. The chain recombines TRBV27 with TRBJ2-7; 12 nucleotides agree with TRBD2. Germline V lookup: CDR1 MNHEY, CDR2 SMNVEV (reference sequence). There are 18 residues in the CDR3. Trimming cost V 4 bases and J 2 bases; bases outside gene matches: 12. The CDR3 spells CASSSYPLLAGGAYEQYF. The CDR3 region has the DNA TGTGCCAGCAGTTCCTACCCCCTACTAGCGGGAGGTGCCTACGAGCAGTACTTC.

With regard to this clone: The sample contains more than one DNA sequence encoding this CDR3. The V call is TRBV5-1, the J call TRBJ1-1; 7 nucleotides align to TRBD1. V shed 0 bases and J 7 bases; nucleotides not matched to a gene: 3. This CDR3 spans 13 amino acids. Germline lookup yields CDR1 SGHRS and CDR2 YFSETQ. CDR3 nucleotides: TGCGCCAGCAGCTTGGACAGGGGTGATGAAGCTTTCTTT. As protein: CASSLDRGDEAFF.

About this clone: The same CDR3 is also encoded by other DNA sequences in this sample. The chain joins TRBV6-5 to TRBJ2-2; D not resolved. In germline, CDR1 is MNHEY, CDR2 SVGAGI. V was pared by 2 bases and J by 1 base, with 5 bases between. This CDR3 is built from 14 residues. The CDR3 coding sequence is TGTGCCAGCAGTTACAGTAGGAACACCGGGGAGCTGTTTTTT. Its translation is CASSYSRNTGELFF.

The chain links TRBV6-5 to TRBJ1-4; a possible D gene is TRBD1 (6 bases). Germline lookup yields CDR1 MNHEY and CDR2 SVGAGI. The CDR3 is made up of 16 amino acids. Between the trimmed V and J ends, which lost 1 base and 4 bases, there was a span of 13 bases. CDR3 nucleotide sequence: TGTGCCAGCAGTTACTTCTCCGGGACACATAATGAAAAACTGTTTTTT. Amino acids: CASSYFSGTHNEKLFF.

The chain uses TRBV7-8 and TRBJ2-1; no definite D call. CDR3 length: 16 residues. The V gene's germline CDR1 is SGHVS and CDR2 FQNEAQ. Trimming took 5 bases from V and 0 from J, leaving 14 bases between them. The CDR3 loop reads CASSEHWKSSYNEQFF. In nucleotides, the CDR3 is TGTGCCAGCAGCGAACACTGGAAAAGCTCCTACAATGAGCAGTTCTTC.